These 21 T cell receptor beta chains were all obtained from the same sample, sequenced in a study of blood T cell repertoires in COVID-19. Here immunoSEQ multiplex PCR was the method, and the copy in TCRdb shows in-frame clones only, minus some. The sample lists almost 200,000 clones, approximately 87% seen once, with 0.7% to 0.8% in the top ten. Specimen: peripheral blood. The receptors were sampled from a woman in her seventies with acute or convalescent COVID-19.

This clone was observed once. The CDR3 region has the DNA TGTGCCAGCAGCTCGAGCGGGGAGCTGTTTTTT. Protein product: CASSSSGELFF. V gene TRBV5-4 combines with J gene TRBJ2-2; D is uncertain. The germline V and J ends were trimmed by 3 bases and 7 bases, with 4 bases remaining between them. CDR3 length: 11 amino acids. In germline, CDR1 is SGHNT, CDR2 YYREEE (reference sequence).

The chain carries TRBV6-5 and TRBJ2-7; the D gene is possibly TRBD1 (7 bases). CDR1 MNHEY and CDR2 SVGAGI come from the germline V gene. The V end lost 0 bases, the J end lost 2 bases, and 14 bases lay between the germline ends. The CDR3 totals 16 residues. The CDR3, as DNA: TGTGCCAGCAGTTACTCAGGTCAGGGGGGAACCTACGAGCAGTACTTC. Translating gives CASSYSGQGGTYEQYF.

The chain uses TRBV4-2 and TRBJ1-1, with TRBD1 as a possible D gene (6 bases). V lost 0 bases and J lost 7, with 9 bases in between. Germline assignment: CDR1 LGHNA and CDR2 YNFKEQ. The CDR3 has 13 residues. CDR3 loop: CASSQEQGYEAFF. The CDR3, as DNA: TGTGCCAGCAGCCAAGAACAGGGCTATGAAGCTTTCTTT.

The CDR3 is CASSRPALEAFF. The CDR3 DNA sequence: TGTGCCAGCAGCCGCCCCGCCCTAGAAGCTTTCTTT. The chain employs TRBV6-6 and TRBJ1-1; D gene unclear. The length of the CDR3 is 12 residues. Germline V CDR1 and CDR2: MNHNY, SVGAGI (reference sequence). Trimming stripped 6 bases from V and 8 bases from J, with 13 bases between.

The chain has TRBV7-2 and TRBJ2-7, with a possible D match to TRBD2 (7 bases). This CDR3 region has 14 residues. CDR1 is SGHTA and CDR2 is FQGNSA in the germline V gene. Trimming stripped 5 bases from V and 1 base from J, with 12 bases between. CDR3 region: CASSPRGGSYEQYF. The DNA of the CDR3 is TGTGCCAGCAGCCCTAGGGGGGGGTCCTACGAGCAGTACTTC.

J is TRBJ1-1 and V is TRBV29-1; TRBD1 might be the D (5 bases). The length of the CDR3 is 14 residues. V was pared by 7 bases and J by 4 bases, with 19 bases between. The germline V gene has CDR1 SQVTM and CDR2 ANQGSEA. CDR3 nucleotides: TGCAGCGGTGGGGGGTCCGAATCGCGCACTGAAGCTTTCTTT. Amino acid sequence: CSGGGSESRTEAFF.

The rearrangement joins TRBV12-3 or TRBV12-4 to TRBJ1-2; D gene unclear. V lost 5 bases and J 7 bases, leaving 11 bases between the germline ends. This CDR3 is 12 amino acids long. CDR3 nucleotide sequence: TGTGCCAGCAGTCCATCCCGGGGTGGCTACACCTTC. Translating gives CASSPSRGGYTF.

CDR3 loop: CASSRSESYEQYF. The CDR3 bases are TGCGCCAGCAGTCGCAGTGAATCCTACGAGCAGTACTTC. The chain employs TRBV5-1 and TRBJ2-7; D remains unclear. Trimming removed 5 bases from V and 1 base from J, with 10 bases in between. Germline CDR1 and CDR2: SGHRS and YFSETQ. This CDR3 is built from 13 residues. Combining the CDR3 with reference TRBV5-1 and TRBJ2-7 gives the whole variable domain KAGVTQTPRYLIKTRGQQVTLSCSPISGHRSVSWYQQTPGQGLQFLFEYFSETQRNKGNFPGRFSGRQFSNSRSEMNVSTLELGDSALYLCASSRSESYEQYFGPGTRLTVT.

This clone was observed a handful of times. The chain has TRBV6-5 and TRBJ2-3; TRBD1 aligns across 8 bases. CDR1 and CDR2 from the germline V gene are MNHEY and SVGAGI. Germline trimming cut 6 bases from V and 5 bases from J; bases unmatched to any gene: 10. CDR3 length: 15 residues. CDR3 nucleotides: TGTGCCAGCAGATTAGGCAGGGGGCAGGTAGATACGCAGTATTTT. This translates into CASRLGRGQVDTQYF.

V gene TRBV6-5 combines with J gene TRBJ2-7; 7 bases line up with TRBD1. Germline CDR1 is MNHEY and CDR2 is SVGAGI. V shed 5 bases and J 6 bases; nucleotides not matched to a gene: 10. This CDR3 contains 14 residues. In DNA form, the CDR3 reads TGTGCCAGCAGTCTGGGACAGCGATTAGGCGAGCAGTACTTC. This translates into CASSLGQRLGEQYF.

In its sample, this clone was seen once. The chain uses TRBV12-3 or TRBV12-4 and TRBJ1-5; TRBD1 agrees at 8 bases. The ends lost 6 bases at V and 11 bases at J; junction bases unmatched: 9. The CDR3 is 13 residues long. CDR3 sequence: CASSRDRGESQHF. The CDR3 bases are TGTGCCAGCAGCCGAGACAGGGGAGAGTCCCAGCATTTT.

This clone was observed a handful of times. This chain links TRBV7-3 with TRBJ2-2; a weak D match, TRBD2 (6 bases). V lost 5 bases to trimming and J lost 4 bases, with 14 bases between them. Germline CDR1 SGHTA, CDR2 FQGTGA. This CDR3 is built from 15 residues. DNA for the CDR3: TGTGCCAGCAGCGTCGGGACTCCGGGCACCGGGGAGCTGTTTTTT. It encodes CASSVGTPGTGELFF.

This clone was detected once. The gene calls are TRBV6-5 and TRBJ1-1, with 7 bases fitting TRBD1. The J segment lost 5 bases and the V segment lost 7 bases, leaving 1 base of the junction unmatched. Per germline, CDR1 MNHEY and CDR2 SVGAGI. The CDR3 has 11 amino acids. The CDR3 DNA reads as TGTGCCAGCATCAGGGGGACTGAAGCTTTCTTT. Translation gives CASIRGTEAFF.

This sequence joins TRBV10-3 and TRBJ1-5; perhaps TRBD1 as D (6 bases). Trimming removed 3 bases from V and 0 bases from J, with 15 bases in between. This CDR3 is built from 17 residues. CDR1 and CDR2 from the germline V gene are ENHRY and SYGVKD. DNA of the CDR3: TGTGCCATCAGTGACCAGGACAGAGGTTATAGCAATCAGCCCCAGCATTTT. Translation: CAISDQDRGYSNQPQHF.

The V call is TRBV11-2, the J call TRBJ1-4, with D maybe TRBD1 (6 bases). Germline V CDR1 and CDR2: SGHAT, FQNNGV. The CDR3 covers 18 residues. The germline V and J ends were trimmed by 3 bases and 3 bases, with 20 bases remaining between them. This chain's CDR3 is CASSLGLTGRTPNEKLFF. CDR3 bases: TGTGCCAGCAGCTTGGGTCTTACAGGGCGGACGCCTAATGAAAAACTGTTTTTT.

The rearrangement joins TRBV3-1 (or the pseudogene TRBV3-2) to TRBJ2-3; 10 bases are shared with TRBD2. The CDR3 consists of 15 residues. The J segment lost 7 bases and the V segment lost 1 base, leaving 5 bases of the junction unmatched. The germline gives CDR1 LGHDT, CDR2 YNNKEL (reference sequence). The CDR3 region is CASSQVASGSNTQYF. The CDR3 DNA is TGTGCCAGCAGCCAAGTGGCTAGCGGGAGTAATACGCAGTATTTT.

The chain recombines TRBV7-9 with TRBJ2-3; D perhaps matches TRBD1 (5 bases). The V end was cut by 1 base, the J end by 0 bases, with 8 bases between. Germline-derived CDR1 and CDR2 are SEHNR and FQNEAQ (reference sequence). CDR3 length equals 15 residues. The chain's CDR3 is CASSLEGASTDTQYF. The CDR3 DNA sequence: TGTGCCAGCAGCTTAGAAGGGGCCAGCACAGATACGCAGTATTTT.

The CDR3 spells CASSTRTGIGYTF. The CDR3 DNA reads TGTGCCAGCAGCACCCGGACAGGGATCGGCTACACCTTC. The chain recombines TRBV14 with TRBJ1-2; 8 bases agree with TRBD1. CDR3 size: 13 residues. The germline CDR1 and CDR2 sequences are SGHDN and FVKESK. V dropped 5 bases and J dropped 8; count of bases not matched to a gene: 7.

This clone turned up a few times. The chain couples TRBV5-5 to TRBJ2-6; the match to TRBD1 covers 7 bases. This CDR3 spans 17 amino acids. CDR1 SGHKS and CDR2 YYEKEE come from the germline V gene (reference sequence). The V gene end was trimmed by 0 bases and the J gene end by 3 bases; junction bases not matched to a gene: 6. CDR3 in DNA: TGTGCCAGCAGCTTGGGACCACAGGGGAATGGGGCCAACGTCCTGACTTTC. Residues: CASSLGPQGNGANVLTF.

This chain links TRBV28 with TRBJ2-7, with D perhaps TRBD1 (5 bases). Germline V gives CDR1 MDHEN, CDR2 SYDVKM. This CDR3 has 15 residues. Trimming removed 5 bases at V and 2 bases at J, with 16 bases between. DNA for the CDR3: TGTGCCAGCAGTGGACAACGGATAGTAGCCTACGAGCAGTACTTC. This codes for CASSGQRIVAYEQYF.

The chain uses TRBV5-4 and TRBJ2-1; 9 nucleotides line up with TRBD2. Trimming cost V 1 base and J 5 bases; bases outside gene matches: 7. The CDR3 consists of 16 residues. CDR1 is SGHNT and CDR2 is YYREEE in the germline V gene (reference sequence). CDR3 DNA: TGTGCCAGCAGCTTGATCGCGGGGGGGCCAAACAATGAGCAGTTCTTC. It encodes CASSLIAGGPNNEQFF.